This T cell receptor beta chain came from a study of T cell responses to AZD1222 COVID-19 vaccine. Study information: Pooled samples include second doses given at about 4 or 12 weeks.

Trimming removed 1 base at V and 2 bases at J, with 8 bases between. There are 14 residues in the CDR3. CDR1 and CDR2 (germline): KGHDR, SFDVKD. Libraries were prepared by immunoSEQ multiplex PCR; TCRdb keeps only in-frame clonotypes and omits some of them. The data contain more than 100,000 clones, about nine tenths of them singletons. Broader study findings: Baseline seropositivity characterized only a handful of AZD1222 recipients.

This clone was seen just once. The antigen remains undetermined. This rearrangement joins TRBV24-1 to TRBJ2-7; D is unclear. This specimen consisted of peripheral blood, obtained on day 0 of AZD1222 vaccination. The TCR originated in an adult in good health. The DNA for the CDR3 is TGTGCCACCAGTGATTTTCTCAGCCCCTACGAGCAGTACTTC. Translation: CATSDFLSPYEQYF.